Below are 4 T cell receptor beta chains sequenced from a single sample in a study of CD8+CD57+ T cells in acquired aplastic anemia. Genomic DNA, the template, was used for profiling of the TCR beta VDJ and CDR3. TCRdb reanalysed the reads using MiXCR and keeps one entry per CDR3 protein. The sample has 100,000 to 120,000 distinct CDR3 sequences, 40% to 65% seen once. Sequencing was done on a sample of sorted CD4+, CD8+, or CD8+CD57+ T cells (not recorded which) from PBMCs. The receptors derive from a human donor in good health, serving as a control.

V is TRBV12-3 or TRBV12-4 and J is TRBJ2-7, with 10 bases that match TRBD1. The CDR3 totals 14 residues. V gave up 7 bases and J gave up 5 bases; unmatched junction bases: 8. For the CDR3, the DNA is TGTGCCAGCACATTTGGGGACAGGGGCCACGAGCAGTACTTC. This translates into CASTFGDRGHEQYF.

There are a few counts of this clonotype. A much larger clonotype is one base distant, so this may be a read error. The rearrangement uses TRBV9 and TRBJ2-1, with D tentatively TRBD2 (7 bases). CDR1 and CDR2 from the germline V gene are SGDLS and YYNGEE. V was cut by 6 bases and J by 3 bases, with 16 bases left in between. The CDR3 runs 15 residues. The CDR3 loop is CASTVAGAHYNEQFF. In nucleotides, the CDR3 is TGTGCCAGCACCGTTGCGGGGGCCCACTACAATGAGCAGTTCTTC. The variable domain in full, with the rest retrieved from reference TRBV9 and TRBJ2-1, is DSGVTQTPKHLITATGQRVTLRCSPRSGDLSVYWYQQSLDQGLQFLIQYYNGEERAKGNILERFSAQQFPDLHSELNLSSLELGDSALYFCASTVAGAHYNEQFFGPGTRLTVL.

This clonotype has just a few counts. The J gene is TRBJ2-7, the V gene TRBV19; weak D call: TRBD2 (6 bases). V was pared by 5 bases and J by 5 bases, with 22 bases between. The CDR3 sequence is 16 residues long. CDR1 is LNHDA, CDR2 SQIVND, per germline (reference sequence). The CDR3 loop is CASSPADGSSYNEQYF. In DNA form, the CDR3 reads TGTGCCAGTAGTCCTGCTGACGGGAGCTCCTACAACGAGCAGTACTTC.

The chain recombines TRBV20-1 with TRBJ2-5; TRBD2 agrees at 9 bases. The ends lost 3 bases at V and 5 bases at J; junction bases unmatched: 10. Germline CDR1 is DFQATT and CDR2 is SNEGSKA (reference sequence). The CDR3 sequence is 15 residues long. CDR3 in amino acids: CSASEGGGAFETQYF. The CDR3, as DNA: TGCAGTGCTAGTGAGGGCGGGGGGGCCTTTGAGACCCAGTACTTC.